This passage covers 15 T cell receptor beta chains from one sample sequenced in a study of blood T cells in healthy people across ages. PCR was performed a second time for about 7 to 11 cycles using a sample-barcoded 5' primer and a J-beta primer mix. TCRdb reprocessed the 5' RACE reads via MiXCR and lists one record per CDR3 protein. Of over 600,000 distinct CDR3 sequences in the sample, approximately 40% were seen once. Material for sequencing was blood. Receptors originate from a man older than 75 in good health.

Only a few counts were recorded for this clonotype. J is TRBJ1-1 and V is TRBV20-1, with a possible D match to TRBD1 (6 bases). Trimming took 6 bases from V and 1 from J, leaving 15 bases between them. In germline, CDR1 is DFQATT, CDR2 SNEGSKA (reference sequence). The CDR3 extends over 14 amino acids. The chain's CDR3 is CSARRGAGNTEAFF. In DNA, the CDR3 is TGCAGTGCCAGACGGGGGGCTGGGAACACTGAAGCTTTCTTT.

Only a few counts were recorded for this clonotype. This chain joins TRBV9 and TRBJ2-3, with D maybe TRBD1 (6 bases). Looked up from germline, CDR1 is SGDLS and CDR2 is YYNGEE. The V gene lost 2 bases and the J gene lost 1 base, with 8 bases spanning the gap. This CDR3 region has 14 residues. CDR3 nucleotide sequence: TGTGCCAGCAGCGTCAAGGGGGGCACAGATACGCAGTATTTT. Its protein product is CASSVKGGTDTQYF.

The chain is built from TRBV20-1 and TRBJ2-1; D gene unclear. Germline CDR1 DFQATT, CDR2 SNEGSKA (reference sequence). Deletions cut 2 bases from V and 4 bases from J, with 6 bases between. The CDR3 has 12 amino acids. CDR3 in DNA: TGCAGTGCTAGACCTGCGTACAATGAGCAGTTCTTC. Amino acid sequence: CSARPAYNEQFF.

The V and J genes are TRBV4-3 and TRBJ2-1; TRBD1 might be the D (7 bases). The J call may not be correct, given that the DNA end is closer to TRBJ2-7. The germline V gene encodes CDR1 LGHNA and CDR2 YSLEER. The CDR3 consists of 15 residues. CDR3 amino acids: CASSRGTVTYNEQYF. The CDR3 DNA reads TGCGCCAGCAGCCGCGGGACAGTCACCTACAATGAGCAGTACTTC.

This clonotype appeared a single time. This CDR3 reads CSARVRRGRLYEQFF. The CDR3 bases are TGCAGTGCTAGAGTACGCAGGGGGCGCCTCTATGAGCAGTTCTTC. The chain has TRBV20-1 and TRBJ2-1, with 8 nucleotides matching TRBD1. Trimming cost V 1 base and J 8 bases; bases outside gene matches: 10. CDR3 length equals 15 residues. The V gene's germline CDR1 is DFQATT and CDR2 SNEGSKA (reference sequence).

This clonotype occurred a few times. The chain couples TRBV4-3 to TRBJ2-1; no clear D gene. The germline V gene has CDR1 LGHNA and CDR2 YSLEER. The CDR3 length is 14 residues. V was clipped by 0 bases and J by 9 bases, with 12 bases between them. In DNA form, the CDR3 reads TGCGCCAGCAGCCAAGATCCAGATGCTCCTGAGCAGTTCTTC. The encoded protein is CASSQDPDAPEQFF.

The J gene is TRBJ1-6, the V gene TRBV28; a weak D match, TRBD1 (6 bases). This CDR3 region has 16 residues. Trimming left V 5 bases short and J 6 bases short, with 17 bases between. CDR1 is MDHEN and CDR2 is SYDVKM in the germline V gene. CDR3 DNA: TGTGCCAGCAGTATGACCGGACAGATACTTAATTCACCCCTCCACTTT. Translation gives CASSMTGQILNSPLHF.

This chain joins TRBV4-1 and TRBJ1-5; 8 bases match TRBD1. The germline V gene has CDR1 MGHRA and CDR2 YSYEKL. V was clipped by 3 bases and J by 7 bases; unmatched bases: 2. The CDR3 consists of 13 residues. CDR3 amino acids: CASSHHRGQPQHF. The CDR3 DNA sequence: TGCGCCAGCAGCCACCACAGGGGGCAGCCCCAGCATTTT.

For this clonotype: At one end the junction does not follow the germline gene, possibly because of a read error. The chain carries TRBV20-1 and TRBJ2-1; 11 bases line up with TRBD2. In germline, CDR1 is DFQATT, CDR2 SNEGSKA (reference sequence). CDR3 size: 17 residues. The CDR3 loop reads CSVREPGLAESGNEQFF. The CDR3 DNA reads TGCAGTGTTAGAGAACCGGGACTAGCGGAGTCCGGCAATGAGCAGTTCTTC.

The chain has TRBV5-5 and TRBJ2-5, with D perhaps TRBD1 or TRBD2 (5 bases each). V shed 3 bases and J shed 2 bases, with 11 bases lying between them. The germline CDR1 and CDR2 sequences are SGHKS and YYEKEE (reference sequence). There are 14 residues in the CDR3. As DNA, the CDR3 is TGTGCCAGCAGCTCCCCGTGGGGGCAAGAGACCCAGTACTTC. Its protein product is CASSSPWGQETQYF.

This clonotype has just a few counts. This chain joins TRBV29-1 and TRBJ2-7; D possibly corresponds to TRBD2 (6 bases). The CDR3 consists of 14 residues. Trimming took 6 bases from V and 4 from J, leaving 19 bases between them. Germline V gene lookup returns CDR1 SQVTM and CDR2 ANQGSEA. The CDR3 is CSVGTCGARYEQYF. The CDR3 DNA reads TGCAGCGTGGGGACTTGCGGGGCGAGATACGAGCAGTACTTC.

This clonotype was recorded a few times. The rearrangement links TRBV27 to TRBJ1-2, with TRBD1 as a possible D gene (6 bases). There are 15 residues in the CDR3. Germline CDR1 and CDR2: MNHEY and SMNVEV (reference sequence). Trimming took 3 bases from V and 4 from J, leaving 15 bases between them. The CDR3 spells CASSFEGRGRYGYTF. The CDR3 DNA reads as TGTGCCAGCAGTTTTGAGGGCAGGGGCCGCTATGGCTACACCTTC.

The rearrangement links TRBV7-2 to TRBJ2-3, with 8 bases identical to TRBD2. The CDR3 loop spans 16 amino acids. After removal of 6 bases from V and 0 bases from J, the junction contained 8 bases not matched to a gene. Germline loops: CDR1 SGHTA, CDR2 FQGNSA. The CDR3 DNA reads as TGTGCCAGCAGGTATGCTGGACTAGCCAGCACAGATACGCAGTATTTT. Its translation: CASRYAGLASTDTQYF.

The chain is built from TRBV28 and TRBJ1-2, with D unclear. Germline values: CDR1 MDHEN, CDR2 SYDVKM. CDR3 length: 13 residues. V was pared by 3 bases and J by 8 bases, with 13 bases between. CDR3 sequence reads: CASSLGSPEGYTF. The CDR3 bases are TGTGCCAGCAGTTTGGGTAGCCCGGAGGGCTACACCTTC.

This sequence joins TRBV10-3 and TRBJ2-1, with 8 nucleotides matching TRBD1. Matching the DNA end better, TRBJ2-7 makes the J call doubtful. From germline, CDR1 is ENHRY and CDR2 SYGVKD. The CDR3 spans 16 residues. Written as DNA, the CDR3 is TGTGCCATCAGGGACTCGGGACAGGTCCGGGGGAATGAGCAGTACTTC. Amino acids: CAIRDSGQVRGNEQYF.